This T cell receptor beta chain was captured in a study of blood T cell repertoires in COVID-19. Study in general: Donors in the United States, Italy and Spain gave samples during acute or convalescent COVID-19.

The assay was immunoSEQ multiplex PCR, and TCRdb's table has in-frame clones only and misses some. The repertoire includes some 190,000 clones, about 83% of them detected once, and about 3.2% sits in the top ten. Exposed enrollees had met someone with a PCR-confirmed or clinician-diagnosed COVID-19 case at some point within the 2 weeks before study entry. CDR3 length: 21 residues. V shed 0 bases and J 0 bases; nucleotides not matched to a gene: 14. Germline CDR1 is SGHRS and CDR2 is YFSETQ. The sequence derives from a woman aged 25 to 39 who had been exposed to COVID-19. Input material: PBMCs or T cells enriched from blood (not recorded which). V usage is TRBV5-1 and J usage is TRBJ1-6, with 8 bases identical to TRBD1. DNA of the CDR3: TGCGCCAGCAGCTTGGGCATATCAGGGGGCGTCAGGAGCTCCTATAATTCACCCCTCCACTTT. Its translation is CASSLGISGGVRSSYNSPLHF. Full variable domain (missing parts from reference TRBV5-1 and TRBJ1-6): KAGVTQTPRYLIKTRGQQVTLSCSPISGHRSVSWYQQTPGQGLQFLFEYFSETQRNKGNFPGRFSGRQFSNSRSEMNVSTLELGDSALYLCASSLGISGGVRSSYNSPLHFGNGTRLTVT.